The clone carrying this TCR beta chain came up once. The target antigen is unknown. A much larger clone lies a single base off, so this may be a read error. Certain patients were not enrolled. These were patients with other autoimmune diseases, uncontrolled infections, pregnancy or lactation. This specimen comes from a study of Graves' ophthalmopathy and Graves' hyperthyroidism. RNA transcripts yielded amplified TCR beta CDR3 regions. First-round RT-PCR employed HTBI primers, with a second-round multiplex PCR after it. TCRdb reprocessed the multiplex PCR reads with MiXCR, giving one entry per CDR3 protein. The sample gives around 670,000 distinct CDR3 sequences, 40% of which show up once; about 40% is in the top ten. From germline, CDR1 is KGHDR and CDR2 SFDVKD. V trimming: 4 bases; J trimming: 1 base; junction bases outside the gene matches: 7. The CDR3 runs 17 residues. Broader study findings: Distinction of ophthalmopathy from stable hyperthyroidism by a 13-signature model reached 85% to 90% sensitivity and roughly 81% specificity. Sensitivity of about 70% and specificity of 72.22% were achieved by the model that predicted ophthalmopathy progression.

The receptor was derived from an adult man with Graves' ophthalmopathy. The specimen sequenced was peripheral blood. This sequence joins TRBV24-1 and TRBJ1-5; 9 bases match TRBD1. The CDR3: CATSDPGTGKSNQPQHF. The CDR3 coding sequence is TGTGCCACCAGTGACCCAGGGACAGGGAAGAGCAATCAGCCCCAGCATTTT.